The 14 T cell receptor beta chains presented below share a single source sample, sequenced in a study of T cell repertoires in cytomegalovirus infection. Which antigens these TCRs recognize remains unknown. TCRdb independently ran MiXCR on the reads; one entry per CDR3 protein. The top ten hold around 80% of the sample, which has approximately 120,000 distinct CDR3 sequences, about 30% seen once. The sample was CD8+ T cells from cultured PBMCs, taken from culture after CMV antigen stimulation. The receptors originated from a human donor in good health (CMV status not recorded). Some clones in this sample may be carry-over from other donors' samples.

This clonotype was detected ten times or more. In DNA form, the CDR3 reads TGCAGTGCTAGTCCCCCGGTCCTAGGGGCCACCGGGGAGCTGTTTTTT. Residues: CSASPPVLGATGELFF. This chain links TRBV20-1 with TRBJ2-2; a possible D gene is TRBD1 (5 bases). CDR3 length: 16 residues. Germline lookup yields CDR1 DFQATT and CDR2 SNEGSKA (reference sequence). V lost 3 bases to trimming and J lost 4 bases, with 18 bases between them.

This clonotype was recorded a few times. The rearrangement joins TRBV12-3 or TRBV12-4 to TRBJ2-7; D is perhaps TRBD1 (5 bases). The CDR3 covers 14 residues. V gave up 4 bases and J gave up 5 bases, with 15 bases separating them. CDR3 DNA: TGTGCCAGCAGTTCAGGGTCTTCTCTCGACGAGCAGTACTTC. Protein product: CASSSGSSLDEQYF.

The CDR3 loop reads CASSYGTSGGTQETQYF. The CDR3 DNA is TGTGCCAGCAGTTATGGGACTAGCGGGGGGACCCAAGAGACCCAGTACTTC. The chain joins TRBV27 to TRBJ2-5; 15 bases agree with TRBD2. CDR1 MNHEY and CDR2 SMNVEV come from the germline V gene (reference sequence). The CDR3 is made up of 17 amino acids. V gave up 4 bases and J gave up 1 base; unmatched junction bases: 4.

This clonotype appeared a few times. V and J are TRBV20-1 and TRBJ2-5, with D unclear. The CDR3 contains 12 residues. CDR1 and CDR2 from the germline V gene are DFQATT and SNEGSKA (reference sequence). The ends were cut back, 0 bases at V and 4 bases at J, with 6 bases in the middle. The DNA of the CDR3 is TGCAGTGCTAGAGATAGGGTAGAGACCCAGTACTTC. Translation: CSARDRVETQYF.

The chain employs TRBV28 and TRBJ1-2, with 7 bases fitting TRBD1. The V and J ends lost 3 bases and 4 bases, in that order; junction bases with no gene match: 14. CDR1 and CDR2 from the germline V gene are MDHEN and SYDVKM. CDR3 length: 17 residues. The CDR3 DNA is TGTGCCAGCAGTTTGGATCCCGGGACAGCCATGTCCTATGGCTACACCTTC. This codes for CASSLDPGTAMSYGYTF.

Concerning this clonotype itself: Given a much more abundant clone one base away, this may be a read error. This chain joins TRBV7-9 and TRBJ2-7; D may be TRBD2 (5 bases). From germline, CDR1 is SEHNR and CDR2 FQNEAQ (reference sequence). V was trimmed by 5 bases and J by 0 bases, leaving 8 bases between them. There are 13 residues in the CDR3. This CDR3 is CASSPGVSYEQYF. CDR3 sequence (DNA): TGTGCCAGCAGCCCCGGGGTCTCCTACGAGCAGTACTTC.

This clonotype was observed a handful of times. The chain uses TRBV19 and TRBJ2-1; 7 positions agree with TRBD2. V lost 1 base and J lost 4; bases outside the gene matches: 4. Germline V gives CDR1 LNHDA, CDR2 SQIVND (reference sequence). This CDR3 spans 15 amino acids. The CDR3 loop is CASSIAGGRYNEQFF. CDR3 bases: TGTGCCAGTAGTATAGCGGGGGGAAGGTACAATGAGCAGTTCTTC.

This clonotype was seen a handful of times. This chain links TRBV15 with TRBJ2-3; 12 bases match TRBD2. CDR3 length equals 18 residues. Losses at the gene ends were 0 bases for V and 3 bases for J; bases not matched to a gene: 7. Per germline, CDR1 LNHNV and CDR2 YYDKDF (reference sequence). Written as DNA, the CDR3 is TGTGCCACCAGCAGAGATTGGCTAGCGGGGGGGCCGACAGATACGCAGTATTTT. Translated, it gives CATSRDWLAGGPTDTQYF.

This chain links TRBV14 with TRBJ1-2, with a tentative D call TRBD1 (6 bases). CDR3 length: 16 amino acids. V gave up 0 bases and J gave up 2 bases, with 13 bases separating them. Germline CDR1 and CDR2: SGHDN and FVKESK. This CDR3 reads CASSQEEGTGNYGYTF. The CDR3 nucleotides read TGTGCCAGCAGCCAAGAAGAGGGTACAGGGAACTATGGCTACACCTTC.

This clonotype appeared a few times. This rearrangement joins TRBV7-9 to TRBJ1-1; a possible D gene is TRBD1 (5 bases). The V gene's germline CDR1 is SEHNR and CDR2 FQNEAQ (reference sequence). The CDR3 extends over 17 amino acids. Trimming cost V 2 bases and J 0 bases, with 16 bases left between them. Here the CDR3 DNA reads TGTGCCAGCAGCTTATGGGGGTCGGCAGGGCTGAACACTGAAGCTTTCTTT. It yields the protein CASSLWGSAGLNTEAFF.

This clonotype showed up just a few times. This sequence joins TRBV27 and TRBJ2-3; 14 bases map to TRBD2. The CDR3 length is 15 residues. Trimming at V came to 5 bases and at J to 6 bases, leaving 4 bases not matched to a gene. Per the germline V gene, CDR1 is MNHEY and CDR2 is SMNVEV (reference sequence). CDR3 in amino acids: CASSGTSGGPDTQYF. The CDR3 coding sequence is TGTGCCAGCAGTGGGACTAGCGGGGGACCGGATACGCAGTATTTT.

V gene TRBV2 combines with J gene TRBJ1-2, with 7 bases fitting TRBD1. From germline, CDR1 is SNHLY and CDR2 FYNNEI. This CDR3 has 14 residues. J gave up 4 bases and V 6 bases, and 8 bases lay outside the gene matches. The CDR3 DNA reads TGTGCCAGCAGGGACGGACAGGACCTCTATGGCTACACCTTC. Translated: CASRDGQDLYGYTF.

This clonotype appeared a few times. The DNA of the CDR3 is TGTGCCAGTAGGTTGGGGGGCGTGAATGAAGCTTTCTTT. This sequence encodes CASRLGGVNEAFF. The J gene is TRBJ1-1, the V gene TRBV19, with D perhaps matching TRBD1 (6 bases). CDR1 and CDR2 (germline): LNHDA, SQIVND (reference sequence). The length of the CDR3 is 13 residues. Trimming removed 6 bases from V and 7 bases from J, with 15 bases in between.

The chain joins TRBV15 to TRBJ2-3, with TRBD1 as a possible D gene (5 bases). This CDR3 has 14 residues. Trimming removed 0 bases from V and 2 bases from J, with 6 bases in between. CDR1 is LNHNV, CDR2 YYDKDF, per germline (reference sequence). The CDR3 reads CATSRDGATDTQYF. In DNA, the CDR3 is TGTGCCACCAGCAGAGATGGGGCCACAGATACGCAGTATTTT.